The sequence of this T cell receptor beta chain was determined in a study of memory B cells and T cells in multiple sclerosis (dated by TCRdb to 2016 to 2019). Background on the whole study: The study compared TCR beta repertoires of autoproliferating peripheral T cells with brain lesion-infiltrating T cells in multiple sclerosis patients. TCR sequencing involved a couple of multiple sclerosis patients from whom brain lesions at autopsy or brain-infiltrating cells from biopsy were available. The investigation overall reported the following: Because clone-set sizes varied across compartments, the counts of shared clonotypes were affected, making normalization necessary.

As to this clone: No antigen is known for it. No much larger clone exists at a distance of one base, and base qualities are not known.

V sheds 2 bases and J sheds 4 bases, leaving 6 bases between their ends. The germline V gene supplies CDR1 MNHNS and CDR2 SASEGT. The CDR3 covers 12 residues, taking in both the cysteine and the phenylalanine. Left in the record is the CDR3 DNA by itself, 36 bases read in frame from the first base. After CFSE-labeled PBMCs were cultured without a stimulus, the autoproliferating (CFSEdim) and non-proliferating (CFSEhi) T cell fractions were sequenced separately. A total of some 50 million CFSE-labeled PBMCs were cultured for 7 days without stimulus, and replicate wells were then pooled. PBMCs were labeled with approximately 0.47 uM CFSE and were cultured without exogenous stimuli in serum-free AIM-V medium. PBMCs were isolated by Ficoll density gradient centrifugation and cryopreserved before use. Using a FACSAria III, live 7-AAD-negative cells were sorted, then washed with PBS and stored frozen at -80 degrees C as dry pellets.

TCRbeta CDR3 regions were amplified from extracted genomic DNA using the immunoSEQ Platform. The immunoSEQ assay combined multiplex PCR with high-throughput sequencing and a vendor bioinformatics pipeline. In the original analysis: After discarding non-productive sequences and any CDR3s under 4 amino acids in length, clonotype frequencies were recalculated for each sample. In immunoSEQ Analyzer 2.0, shared clonotypes were identified as identical CDR3 amino acid, V gene and J gene sequences. Repertoire overlap was normalized by dividing shared clonotype counts by the product of both clone-set sizes, scaled by 1000 into arbitrary units. The table comes from immuneACCESS by way of TCRdb, which keeps in-frame sequences with V and J called. Part of the clones is missing from these tables; in studies checked, under half for an unresolved V gene and the rest for unknown reasons. V, J and clone size derive from that table, while D and trimming were established from the DNA sequence. For this sample the table gives 25,000 to 35,000 clones, of which roughly 88% were detected only once. The leading ten clones occupy 2% to 3% of the sample.

Here the chain combines TRBV6-1 and TRBJ2-7, with the D gene not confidently named. Sequencing input: PBMCs from blood kept in culture. The sequence was collected from a human donor with multiple sclerosis. The CDR3 reads as follows: CASSEIWYEQYF. The DNA is TGTGCCAGCAGTGAAATTTGGTACGAGCAGTACTTC.